The source of this TCR beta chain is a study of cytomegalovirus exposure and HLA in healthy donors. The primer mix had 60 Vbeta and 13 Jbeta primers. Sequenced by immunoSEQ multiplex PCR; TCRdb stores in-frame clones only, minus some. The table has 110,000 to 150,000 clones, around 80% seen once. The sequencing sample was made of PBMCs. This sequence was found in a female donor in good health and CMV-seronegative.

CDR3 coding DNA: TGTGCCAGCAGTCGCGGGAGGCTCCCCTACAATGAGCAGTTCTTC. Protein product: CASSRGRLPYNEQFF. The V and J genes are TRBV28 and TRBJ2-1; TRBD2 matches 8 bases. CDR1 and CDR2 from the germline V gene are MDHEN and SYDVKM. V was pared by 5 bases and J by 2 bases, with 5 bases of the junction left unmatched. CDR3 length: 15 amino acids.